The 27 T cell receptor beta chains in this list originate from one sample, sequenced in a study of blood T cells in healthy people across ages (dated by TCRdb to the mid-2010s). The library was produced with 5' RACE. TCRdb lists the instrument as Illumina HiSeq 2500. A second PCR of about 6 to 11 cycles was performed with a sample-barcoded 5' primer and a J-beta primer mix. TCRdb reprocessed the public reads (quality trimming at Q25 with fastp, clone calling with MiXCR) and kept in-frame beta chains. Records with the same CDR3 protein are collapsed into one entry carrying the most frequent genes and DNA. The sample table records approximately 1.5 million distinct CDR3 sequences; about 32% of these occur just once. The top ten hold 10% to 12% of the sample. The sequencing sample was made of blood. The receptors were sampled from a woman in her twenties or thirties in good health.

The genes are TRBV11-2 and TRBJ2-3, with D possibly TRBD2 on 5 matching bases. Germline lookup yields CDR1 SGHAT and CDR2 FQNNGV. The CDR3 runs 15 residues. V dropped 0 bases and J dropped 4 bases, with 11 bases sitting between them. CDR3 nucleotides: TGTGCCAGCAGCTTAGATGGAGGCAGTTCAGATACGCAGTATTTT. Its translation is CASSLDGGSSDTQYF.

This clonotype came up a few times. The CDR3 protein is CASSIRGTSTEAFF. The CDR3 DNA reads TGTGCCAGCAGCATCCGGGGGACGAGCACTGAAGCTTTCTTT. This chain joins TRBV21-1 and TRBJ1-1; the table's D call of TRBD1 was not tested on the DNA. TRBV21-1 is a documented pseudogene. This CDR3 has 14 amino acids.

The chain carries TRBV5-1 and TRBJ2-1; 8 nucleotides line up with TRBD2. The germline gives CDR1 SGHRS, CDR2 YFSETQ. Trimming took 4 bases from V and 9 from J; bases not matched to a gene: 9. The CDR3 runs to 14 residues. The CDR3 DNA is TGCGCCAGCAGCGCGGGACTAGTTGGCGGTGAGCAGTTCTTC. Translating it yields CASSAGLVGGEQFF.

V is TRBV19 and J is TRBJ1-5, with TRBD1 matching over 9 bases. This CDR3 contains 16 residues. The germline V gene encodes CDR1 LNHDA and CDR2 SQIVND (reference sequence). Trimming took 2 bases from V and 8 from J; bases not matched to a gene: 10. CDR3 in DNA: TGTGCCAGTAGTATACGGACAGGGGACCCCAGGGAGCCCCAGCATTTT. Its protein product is CASSIRTGDPREPQHF.

This clonotype was seen a handful of times. The chain employs TRBV3-1 and TRBJ2-5; 10 bases are shared with TRBD2. The CDR3 has 19 residues. Germline trimming cut 7 bases from V and 1 base from J; bases unmatched to any gene: 18. Germline V CDR1 and CDR2: LGHDT, YNNKEL (reference sequence). CDR3 nucleotides: TGTGCCAGCACCCTTCTGGGGAGCGGGAGGGCGCTTCCCCAAGAGACCCAGTACTTC. It encodes CASTLLGSGRALPQETQYF.

This clonotype was observed a handful of times. The rearrangement uses TRBV7-9 and TRBJ1-1, with 7 bases that match TRBD1. The CDR3 covers 15 residues. From germline, CDR1 is SEHNR and CDR2 FQNEAQ (reference sequence). Trimming at V came to 2 bases and at J to 2 bases, leaving 5 bases not matched to a gene. The DNA for the CDR3 is TGTGCCAGCAGCTTACCCGACAGGGTCAACACTGAAGCTTTCTTT. This sequence encodes CASSLPDRVNTEAFF.

The chain recombines TRBV14 with TRBJ2-6; 7 bases fit TRBD1. CDR1 and CDR2 (germline): SGHDN, FVKESK. J lost 4 bases, V lost 4 bases, and 13 bases had no gene match. This CDR3 comprises 18 residues. The CDR3 DNA is TGTGCCAGCAGCCGAATCCGGGACAGCCTCCGGGGGGCCAACGTCCTGACTTTC. The encoded protein is CASSRIRDSLRGANVLTF.

The chain has TRBV25-1 and TRBJ1-5; D unresolved. V shed 1 base and J shed 6 bases, with 7 bases lying between them. Germline loops: CDR1 MGHDK, CDR2 SYGVNS. This CDR3 has 13 residues. CDR3 sequence: CASSESGGQPQHF. The CDR3, as DNA: TGTGCCAGCAGTGAATCGGGTGGTCAGCCCCAGCATTTT.

The chain uses TRBV30 and TRBJ2-3, with 8 nucleotides matching TRBD1. CDR1 is GTSNPN and CDR2 is SVGIG in the germline V gene (reference sequence). This CDR3 has 12 amino acids. V was pared by 5 bases and J by 4 bases, with 2 bases of the junction left unmatched. This CDR3 is CAWDRGADTQYF. The CDR3 DNA sequence: TGTGCCTGGGACAGGGGCGCAGATACGCAGTATTTT.

This clonotype was seen many times. Its ends do not fully match the called genes, so a read error is possible. The chain recombines TRBV4-1 with TRBJ1-2, with TRBD1 identical over 10 bases. The CDR3 sequence is 13 residues long. Germline V CDR1 and CDR2: MGHRA, YSYEKL. The CDR3 nucleotides read TGTGCCAGCCGCGGGACAGGGGTTTATGGCTACACCTTC. Its translation is CASRGTGVYGYTF.

The table lists this clonotype with a few counts. The chain combines TRBV6-1 with TRBJ1-5; tentatively, D is TRBD1 (6 bases). V lost 1 base and J 7 bases, leaving 14 bases between the germline ends. The CDR3 has 15 amino acids. From germline, CDR1 is MNHNS and CDR2 SASEGT. The CDR3 DNA reads TGTGCCAGCAGTGAAGGGTCTGGGGGCAGACAGCCCCAGCATTTT. It codes for CASSEGSGGRQPQHF.

This clonotype turned up a few times. This chain uses TRBV6-1 with TRBJ2-5; D perhaps matches TRBD1 (5 bases). Germline V CDR1 and CDR2: MNHNS, SASEGT. Trimming shortened V by 7 bases and J by 1 base, and 13 bases separated the two germline ends. This CDR3 has 14 residues. Here the CDR3 DNA reads TGTGCCAGCAACCAAACCGACAGCCAAGAGACCCAGTACTTC. Protein product: CASNQTDSQETQYF.

The chain combines TRBV6-1 with TRBJ2-6, with D hard to call. The CDR3 has 15 residues. Per the germline V gene, CDR1 is MNHNS and CDR2 is SASEGT. V lost 2 bases and J 4 bases, leaving 9 bases between the germline ends. CDR3 coding DNA: TGTGCCAGCAGTGAATCTTTTGGAGGGGCCAACGTCCTGACTTTC. It yields the protein CASSESFGGANVLTF.

The chain uses TRBV4-1 and TRBJ1-1; D is unclear. The CDR3 contains 14 residues. V was pared by 0 bases and J by 7 bases, with 12 bases between. From germline, CDR1 is MGHRA and CDR2 YSYEKL. In nucleotides, the CDR3 is TGCGCCAGCAGCCAAGATATCGGGAGACTTGAAGCTTTCTTT. Protein sequence: CASSQDIGRLEAFF.

The chain links TRBV27 to TRBJ1-6; D remains unclear. The CDR3 totals 16 residues. With 0 bases removed from V and 0 bases from J, the gap between germline ends came to 6 bases. Germline CDR1 reads MNHEY; CDR2 reads SMNVEV (reference sequence). CDR3 amino acids: CASSLSLSSYNSPLHF. Here the CDR3 DNA reads TGTGCCAGCAGTTTATCGTTAAGCTCCTATAATTCACCCCTCCACTTT.

This clonotype appeared a few times. The rearrangement uses TRBV7-9 and TRBJ1-2; D unclear. The CDR3 has 16 amino acids. CDR1 is SEHNR and CDR2 is FQNEAQ in the germline V gene (reference sequence). V dropped 3 bases and J dropped 4 bases, with 18 bases sitting between them. CDR3 nucleotides: TGTGCCAGCAGCTTCCCGGACTCCCTGTCGGGCTATGGCTACACCTTC. Its protein is CASSFPDSLSGYGYTF.

This clonotype was recorded many times. The chain recombines TRBV5-1 with TRBJ2-2, with D perhaps TRBD1 (5 bases). This CDR3 has 14 residues. Germline V gives CDR1 SGHRS, CDR2 YFSETQ. Trimming removed 4 bases at V and 5 bases at J, with 12 bases between. In nucleotides, the CDR3 is TGCGCCAGCAGCCAGGGAAAGGAAACCGGGGAGCTGTTTTTT. Translated: CASSQGKETGELFF.

V and J are TRBV20-1 and TRBJ2-1; TRBD2 agrees at 8 bases. With 3 bases clipped from V and 2 bases from J, the junction kept 6 bases outside the gene matches. CDR1 and CDR2 (germline): DFQATT, SNEGSKA (reference sequence). This CDR3 has 15 residues. CDR3 amino acids: CSARGGLVTYNEQFF. In DNA, the CDR3 is TGCAGTGCTAGGGGGGGACTAGTAACCTACAATGAGCAGTTCTTC.

The rearrangement links TRBV28 to TRBJ2-1, with TRBD2 matching over 9 bases. After removal of 7 bases from V and 6 bases from J, the junction contained 10 bases not matched to a gene. The CDR3 consists of 15 residues. CDR1 is MDHEN, CDR2 SYDVKM, per germline. CDR3 region: CASIAYSGSSNEQFF. In DNA, the CDR3 is TGTGCCAGCATTGCCTATAGCGGGAGTTCCAATGAGCAGTTCTTC.

This clonotype was counted at least ten times. The chain employs TRBV29-1 and TRBJ2-5; 7 bases line up with TRBD1. CDR3 size: 10 residues. CDR1 and CDR2 from the germline V gene are SQVTM and ANQGSEA. Losses at the gene ends were 7 bases for V and 7 bases for J; bases not matched to a gene: 3. CDR3 sequence: CSAAGGTQYF. CDR3 DNA: TGCAGCGCTGCAGGGGGGACCCAGTACTTC.

This chain connects TRBV5-5 to TRBJ1-5, with D perhaps TRBD1 (6 bases). V lost 0 bases and J 4 bases, leaving 14 bases between the germline ends. Germline assignment: CDR1 SGHKS and CDR2 YYEKEE (reference sequence). CDR3 length: 16 amino acids. The CDR3 protein is CASSLVGGWGNQPQHF. For the CDR3, the DNA is TGTGCCAGCAGCTTGGTAGGGGGTTGGGGAAATCAGCCCCAGCATTTT.

The chain recombines TRBV7-3 with TRBJ2-2; maybe TRBD2 (6 bases). CDR1 is SGHTA, CDR2 FQGTGA, per germline. This CDR3 is 16 amino acids long. V dropped 5 bases and J dropped 1 base, with 14 bases sitting between them. The CDR3 DNA follows: TGTGCCAGCAGCCCCTGGGTAGCGGAGAACACCGGGGAGCTGTTTTTT. This codes for CASSPWVAENTGELFF.

V gene TRBV5-1 combines with J gene TRBJ2-4, with D perhaps matching TRBD1 (5 bases). Germline V CDR1 and CDR2: SGHRS, YFSETQ. This CDR3 region has 13 residues. V dropped 1 base and J dropped 8 bases, with 10 bases sitting between them. CDR3 protein: CASSLLQGDIQYF. In nucleotides, the CDR3 is TGCGCCAGCAGCTTGTTGCAGGGTGACATTCAGTACTTC.

The rearrangement joins TRBV10-3 to TRBJ2-1, with a possible D match to TRBD2 (6 bases). V was trimmed by 5 bases and J by 6 bases, leaving 11 bases between them. The CDR3 runs to 13 residues. The germline gives CDR1 ENHRY, CDR2 SYGVKD. CDR3 bases: TGTGCCATCAGTCGCCGGGGGTCCAATGAGCAGTTCTTC. Encoded protein: CAISRRGSNEQFF.

DNA of the CDR3: TGCAGCGTTGAAGATTGGGATAGGGGGCCCGAAGCTTTCTTT. Its protein product is CSVEDWDRGPEAFF. V gene TRBV29-1 combines with J gene TRBJ1-1; 7 bases are a match to TRBD1. The trim removed 0 bases at V and 8 bases at J, leaving 9 bases unmatched. Germline lookup yields CDR1 SQVTM and CDR2 ANQGSEA. The CDR3 is 14 amino acids.

Here the CDR3 reads CASRERALPGDTQYF. In nucleotides, the CDR3 is TGTGCCAGCAGAGAGCGGGCTCTCCCCGGCGATACGCAGTATTTT. The gene calls are TRBV6-2 or TRBV6-3 and TRBJ2-3; D may be TRBD2 (6 bases). CDR3 length equals 15 residues. Trimming removed 6 bases from V and 6 bases from J, with 19 bases in between. From germline, CDR1 is MNHEY and CDR2 SVGEGT.

As DNA, the CDR3 is TGTGCCAGCAGCCAACTAGACAGGGCTAGGTACTTC. It specifies CASSQLDRARYF. V usage is TRBV14 and J usage is TRBJ2-5; TRBD1 agrees at 7 bases. In germline, CDR1 is SGHDN, CDR2 FVKESK. The CDR3 totals 12 residues. Losses at the gene ends were 2 bases for V and 13 bases for J; bases not matched to a gene: 7.